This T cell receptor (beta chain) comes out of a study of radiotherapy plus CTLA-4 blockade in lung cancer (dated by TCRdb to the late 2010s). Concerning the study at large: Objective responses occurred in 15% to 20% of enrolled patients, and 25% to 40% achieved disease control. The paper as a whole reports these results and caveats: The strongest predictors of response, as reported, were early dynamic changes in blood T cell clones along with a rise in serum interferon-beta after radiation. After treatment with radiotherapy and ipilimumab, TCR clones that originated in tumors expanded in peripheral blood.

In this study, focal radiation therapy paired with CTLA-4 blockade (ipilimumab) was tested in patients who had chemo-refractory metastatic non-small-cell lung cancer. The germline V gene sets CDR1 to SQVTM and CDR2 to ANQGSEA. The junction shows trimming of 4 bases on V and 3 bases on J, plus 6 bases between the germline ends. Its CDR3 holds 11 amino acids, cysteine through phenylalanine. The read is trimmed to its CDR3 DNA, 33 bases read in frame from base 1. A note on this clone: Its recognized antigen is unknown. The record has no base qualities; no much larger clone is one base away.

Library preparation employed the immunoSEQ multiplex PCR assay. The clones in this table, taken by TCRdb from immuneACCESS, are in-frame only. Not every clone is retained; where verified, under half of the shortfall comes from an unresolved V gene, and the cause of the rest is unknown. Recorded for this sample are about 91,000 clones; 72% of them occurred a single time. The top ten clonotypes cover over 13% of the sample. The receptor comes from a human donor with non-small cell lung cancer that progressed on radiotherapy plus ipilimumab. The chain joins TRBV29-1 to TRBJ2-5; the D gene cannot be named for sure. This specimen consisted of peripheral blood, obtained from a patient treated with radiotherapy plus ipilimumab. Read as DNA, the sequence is TGCAGCGTTGTCTCCAAAGAGACCCAGTACTTC. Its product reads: CSVVSKETQYF.